These T cell receptor beta chains were read from a single sample in a study of glioma-infiltrating T cells after dendritic cell vaccination. Here immunoSEQ multiplex PCR was the method, and the copy in TCRdb shows in-frame clones only, minus some. Counted here are 35,000 to 40,000 clones, approximately 82% occurring once; the ten biggest clones make up under 10%. The sample here was blood, taken before dendritic cell vaccination. All receptors derive from a human donor with glioblastoma. The CDR3 runs from the conserved cysteine through the conserved F or W. Each record gives: D gene, V gene, J gene, clone size, CDR3 DNA, CDR3 protein. A D gene is named only where the DNA matches it firmly. Not all rows give a size; the values are once, few, many and, for expanded clones, a class.

D gene: TRBD2
V gene: TRBV28
J gene: TRBJ2-1
clone size: NA
CDR3 DNA: TGTGCCAGCAGTTTACCCCGGGGGGGGAGGAGCGGCTACAATGAGCAGTTCTTC
CDR3 protein: CASSLPRGGRSGYNEQFF

D gene: NA
V gene: TRBV25-1
J gene: TRBJ2-7
clone size: NA
CDR3 DNA: TGTGCCGGGGGACAAAGTCTGAGCTACGAGCAGTACTTC
CDR3 protein: CAGGQSLSYEQYF

D gene: NA
V gene: TRBV5-5
J gene: TRBJ1-6
clone size: few
CDR3 DNA: TGTGCCAGCAGCTTGGCAGCAGGGGTCTCACCCCTCCACTTT
CDR3 protein: CASSLAAGVSPLHF

D gene: NA
V gene: TRBV11-2
J gene: TRBJ1-1
clone size: once
CDR3 DNA: TGTGCCAGCAGCCCCAACACCGGCAGGAGGGTCGCTTTCTTT
CDR3 protein: CASSPNTGRRVAFF

D gene: NA
V gene: TRBV2
J gene: TRBJ1-6
clone size: NA
CDR3 DNA: TGTGCCAGCAGTATTTCAGCGTTGAGCTCCTATAATTCACCCCTCCACTTT
CDR3 protein: CASSISALSSYNSPLHF

D gene: NA
V gene: TRBV15
J gene: TRBJ1-5
clone size: NA
CDR3 DNA: TGTGCCACCAGCAGACGGACAGCAGATCAGCCCCAGCATTTT
CDR3 protein: CATSRRTADQPQHF

D gene: NA
V gene: TRBV7-8
J gene: TRBJ2-1
clone size: NA
CDR3 DNA: TGTGCCAGCAGCCCCCTCGGGTCCTACAATGAGCAGTTCTTC
CDR3 protein: CASSPLGSYNEQFF

D gene: NA
V gene: TRBV5-8
J gene: TRBJ2-5
clone size: NA
CDR3 DNA: TGTGCCAGCAGCTTGGCCTATGGGGACGGGGGAGAGACCCAGTACTTC
CDR3 protein: CASSLAYGDGGETQYF

D gene: TRBD1
V gene: TRBV9
J gene: TRBJ2-3
clone size: NA
CDR3 DNA: TGTGCCAGCAGCTCCCGGGACAGCCCTAGCACAGATACGCAGTATTTT
CDR3 protein: CASSSRDSPSTDTQYF

D gene: TRBD1
V gene: TRBV7-2
J gene: TRBJ2-3
clone size: NA
CDR3 DNA: TGTGCCAGCACCATGCTGGGGACAGTACTCACAGATACGCAGTATTTT
CDR3 protein: CASTMLGTVLTDTQYF

D gene: TRBD1
V gene: TRBV5-5
J gene: TRBJ2-7
clone size: NA
CDR3 DNA: TGTGCCAGCAGCTTGGGGAGGACAGGGGACACCTACGAGCAGTACTTC
CDR3 protein: CASSLGRTGDTYEQYF

D gene: NA
V gene: TRBV18
J gene: TRBJ1-1
clone size: NA
CDR3 DNA: TGTGCCAGCTCACCGGGCAGGGAGGGAGACACTGAAGCTTTCTTT
CDR3 protein: CASSPGREGDTEAFF

D gene: TRBD1
V gene: TRBV18
J gene: TRBJ2-2
clone size: NA
CDR3 DNA: TGTGCCAGCTCACCTGGGCTCGTAGGACAGGGTAACACCGGGGAGCTGTTTTTT
CDR3 protein: CASSPGLVGQGNTGELFF

D gene: TRBD1
V gene: TRBV19
J gene: TRBJ1-2
clone size: NA
CDR3 DNA: TGTGCCAGTAGCCTCGGACAGGTGGGAGCCGCTAACTATGGCTACACCTTC
CDR3 protein: CASSLGQVGAANYGYTF

D gene: NA
V gene: TRBV6-4
J gene: TRBJ2-3
clone size: NA
CDR3 DNA: TGTGCCAGCAGTGAAAGGGGGAGCACAGATACGCAGTATTTT
CDR3 protein: CASSERGSTDTQYF

D gene: TRBD1
V gene: TRBV6-5
J gene: TRBJ2-7
clone size: NA
CDR3 DNA: TGTGCCAGCAGTCCTGACAGGGGAGATTACGAGCAGTACTTC
CDR3 protein: CASSPDRGDYEQYF

D gene: TRBD1
V gene: TRBV28
J gene: TRBJ1-6
clone size: NA
CDR3 DNA: TGTGCCAGCAGAGGACAGGGATTTAATTCACCCCTCCACTTT
CDR3 protein: CASRGQGFNSPLHF

D gene: NA
V gene: TRBV27
J gene: TRBJ2-1
clone size: NA
CDR3 DNA: TGTGCCAGCTCGCTAACCCAGGGGCCTTACAATGAGCAGTTCTTC
CDR3 protein: CASSLTQGPYNEQFF

D gene: TRBD1
V gene: TRBV9
J gene: TRBJ2-7
clone size: NA
CDR3 DNA: TGTGCCAGCAGCGCGCAGGGACAGGGGTACGAGCAGTACTTC
CDR3 protein: CASSAQGQGYEQYF

D gene: TRBD1
V gene: TRBV19
J gene: TRBJ1-2
clone size: NA
CDR3 DNA: TGTGCCAGTAGTATGCTTTTCGGGACAGCTAACTATGGCTACACCTTC
CDR3 protein: CASSMLFGTANYGYTF

D gene: NA
V gene: TRBV5-1
J gene: TRBJ1-2
clone size: once
CDR3 DNA: TGCGCCAGCAGCACTGGACAGTTATATGGCTACACCTTC
CDR3 protein: CASSTGQLYGYTF

D gene: TRBD1
V gene: TRBV29-1
J gene: TRBJ2-1
clone size: NA
CDR3 DNA: TGCAGCGTGGATGACAGGGTGGGAGAGCAGTTCTTC
CDR3 protein: CSVDDRVGEQFF

D gene: NA
V gene: TRBV10-1
J gene: TRBJ1-3
clone size: once
CDR3 DNA: TGCGCCCCCCTCCATGGGTGGTGGGAGGCCTCTGGAAACACCATATATTTT
CDR3 protein: CAPLHGWWEASGNTIYF

D gene: TRBD1
V gene: TRBV28
J gene: TRBJ1-5
clone size: NA
CDR3 DNA: TGTGCCAGCAGTTTAGAAACAGGGGTGAAGCCCCAGCATTTT
CDR3 protein: CASSLETGVKPQHF